This T cell receptor (beta chain) was identified during a study of blood T cell repertoires in COVID-19. As for the study in general: In each case, the material was cDNA or gDNA derived from T cells, B-cell-depleted T cells, or PBMCs.

CDR1 is ENHRY, CDR2 SYGVKD, per germline. V was clipped by 10 bases and J by 0 bases, with 9 bases between them. This CDR3 has 13 residues. Among Cohort 3 donors, those recovered had two negative PCRs, clearance, or symptom resolution. Methods used by the authors: Estimates of nucleated cell counts were drawn from the amplification of reference gene primers. Clones were sequenced by immunoSEQ multiplex PCR, and TCRdb holds only the in-frame ones, with some missing. V and J calls plus clone size are reproduced from that table; the DNA served to infer D and trimming. The data hold roughly 300,000 clones, with 87% observed a single time.

The chain uses TRBV10-3 and TRBJ2-2; the D is unclear. The clonotype originates from a woman aged 30 to 39 who had recovered from COVID-19. Sequences were obtained from PBMCs or T cells enriched from blood (not recorded which). The CDR3 reads CATSGPNTGELFF. The CDR3 DNA reads TGTGCCACCTCAGGTCCGAACACCGGGGAGCTGTTTTTT.